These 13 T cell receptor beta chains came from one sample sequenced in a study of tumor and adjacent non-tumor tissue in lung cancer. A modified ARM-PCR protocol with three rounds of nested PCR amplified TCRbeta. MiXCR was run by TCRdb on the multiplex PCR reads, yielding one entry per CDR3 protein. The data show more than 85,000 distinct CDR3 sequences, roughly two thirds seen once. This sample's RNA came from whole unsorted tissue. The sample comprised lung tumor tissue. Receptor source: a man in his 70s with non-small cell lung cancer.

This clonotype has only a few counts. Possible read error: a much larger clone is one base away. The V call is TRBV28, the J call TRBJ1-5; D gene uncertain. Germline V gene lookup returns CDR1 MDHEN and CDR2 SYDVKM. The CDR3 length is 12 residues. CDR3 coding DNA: TGTACCAGCAGTTCGTCGACGGGGCCCCAGCATTTT. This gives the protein CTSSSSTGPQHF.

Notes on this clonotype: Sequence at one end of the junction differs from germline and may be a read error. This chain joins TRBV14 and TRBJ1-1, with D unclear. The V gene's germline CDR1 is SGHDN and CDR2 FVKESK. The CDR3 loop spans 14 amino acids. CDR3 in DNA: TGTACCAGCAGCCAAGATAGCTTGGGCACTGAAGTTTTCTTT. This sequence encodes CTSSQDSLGTEVFF.

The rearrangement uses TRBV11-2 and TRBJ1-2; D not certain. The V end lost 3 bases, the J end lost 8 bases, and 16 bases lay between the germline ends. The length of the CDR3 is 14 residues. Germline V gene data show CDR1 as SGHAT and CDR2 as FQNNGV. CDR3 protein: CASSFHLIVRGYTF. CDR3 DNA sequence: TGTGCCAGCAGCTTTCACTTGATCGTGAGAGGCTACACCTTC.

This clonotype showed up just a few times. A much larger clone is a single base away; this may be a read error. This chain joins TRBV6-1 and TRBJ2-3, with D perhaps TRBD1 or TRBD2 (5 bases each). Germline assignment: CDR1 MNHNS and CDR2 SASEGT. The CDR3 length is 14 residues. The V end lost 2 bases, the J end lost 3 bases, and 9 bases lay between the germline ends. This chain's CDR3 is CASSEWDGTDTQYF. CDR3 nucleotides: TGTGCCAGCAGTGAATGGGACGGAACAGATACGCAGTATTTT.

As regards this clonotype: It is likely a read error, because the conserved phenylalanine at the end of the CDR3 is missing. The CDR3 loop reads CASSRDRNQPQHS. The DNA for the CDR3 is TGTGCCAGCAGTCGGGACAGAAATCAGCCCCAGCATTCC. The V gene is TRBV6-5, the J gene TRBJ1-5, with TRBD1 matching over 7 bases. The J segment lost 4 bases and the V segment lost 5 bases, leaving 2 bases of the junction unmatched. This CDR3 spans 13 amino acids. The germline CDR1 and CDR2 sequences are MNHEY and SVGAGI.

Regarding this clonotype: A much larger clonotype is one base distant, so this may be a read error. The chain's CDR3 is CTSIDRSGFQYF. In nucleotides, the CDR3 is TGTACCAGCATCGACAGGTCGGGTTTTCAGTACTTC. This chain joins TRBV28 and TRBJ2-4; possibly TRBD1 for D (6 bases). The CDR3 has 12 amino acids. CDR1 MDHEN and CDR2 SYDVKM come from the germline V gene.

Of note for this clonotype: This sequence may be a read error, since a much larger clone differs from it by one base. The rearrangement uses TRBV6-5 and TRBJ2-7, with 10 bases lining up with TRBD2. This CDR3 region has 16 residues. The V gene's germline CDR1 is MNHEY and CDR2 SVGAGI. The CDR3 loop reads CARSSLRTSGTYEQYF. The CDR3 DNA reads TGTGCCAGAAGTTCCCTAAGGACTAGCGGAACCTACGAGCAGTACTTC.

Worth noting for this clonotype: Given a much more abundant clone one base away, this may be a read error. For the CDR3, the DNA is TGTGCCAGCAGTCGTGAATGGGCGCCGCCCCAAGAGACCCAGTACTTC. Translation gives CASSREWAPPQETQYF. The chain is built from TRBV6-6 and TRBJ2-5, with D unclear. This CDR3 has 16 residues. Germline CDR1 MNHNY, CDR2 SVGAGI (reference sequence). V gave up 5 bases and J gave up 1 base, with 17 bases separating them.

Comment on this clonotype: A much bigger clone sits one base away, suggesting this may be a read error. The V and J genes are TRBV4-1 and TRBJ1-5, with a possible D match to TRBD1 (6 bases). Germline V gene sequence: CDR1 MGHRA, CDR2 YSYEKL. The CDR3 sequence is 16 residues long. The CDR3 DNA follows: TGCGCCAGCAGCCAACCATCGACAGGCAGCAATCAGCACCAGCATTTT. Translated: CASSQPSTGSNQHQHF.

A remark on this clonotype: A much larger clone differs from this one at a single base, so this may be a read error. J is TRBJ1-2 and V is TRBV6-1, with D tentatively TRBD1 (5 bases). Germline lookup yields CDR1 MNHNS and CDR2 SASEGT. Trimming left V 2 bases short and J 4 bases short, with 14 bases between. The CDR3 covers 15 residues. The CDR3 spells CASSESRGAVYGYTF. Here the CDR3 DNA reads TGTGCCAGCAGTGAATCGAGGGGCGCCGTCTATGGCTACACCTTC.

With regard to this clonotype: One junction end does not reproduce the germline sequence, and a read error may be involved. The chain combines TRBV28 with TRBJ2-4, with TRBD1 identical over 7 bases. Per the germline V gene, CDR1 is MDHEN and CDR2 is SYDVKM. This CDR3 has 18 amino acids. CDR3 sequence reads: CASSPRRSTGVSKNIRYF. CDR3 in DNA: TGTGCCAGCAGTCCCCGGCGATCAACAGGGGTCTCCAAAAACATTCGGTACTTC.

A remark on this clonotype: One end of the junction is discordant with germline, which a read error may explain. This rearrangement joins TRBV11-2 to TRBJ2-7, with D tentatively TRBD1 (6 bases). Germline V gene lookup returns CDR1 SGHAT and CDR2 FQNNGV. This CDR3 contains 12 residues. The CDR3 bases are TGTGCCAGCAACCCCACAGGGTTCGAGCACTACTTC. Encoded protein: CASNPTGFEHYF.

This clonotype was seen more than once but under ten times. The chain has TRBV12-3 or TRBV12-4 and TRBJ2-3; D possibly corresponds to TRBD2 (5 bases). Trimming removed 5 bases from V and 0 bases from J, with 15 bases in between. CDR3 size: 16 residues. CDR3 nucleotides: TGTGCCAGCAGTGCCGGTGGCGGGTCTAGCACAGATACGCAGTATTTT. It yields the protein CASSAGGGSSTDTQYF.